This TCR beta chain was captured by sequencing in a study of CD8+CD57+ T cells in acquired aplastic anemia. The CDR3 is 13 amino acids. V gave up 4 bases and J gave up 15 bases, with 19 bases separating them. The germline CDR1 and CDR2 sequences are SNHLY and FYNNEI. The TCR beta profiling, which covered VDJ combination and CDR3 sequence, was carried out using genomic DNA as the template. TCRdb reprocessed the reads via MiXCR and lists one record per CDR3 protein. Of 400,000 to 450,000 distinct CDR3 sequences in the sample, around 68% were seen once. The chain employs TRBV2 and TRBJ1-5, with D possibly being TRBD1 (6 bases). The TCR was taken from a human donor in good health, serving as a control. The specimen sequenced was sorted CD4+, CD8+, or CD8+CD57+ T cells (not recorded which) from PBMCs. The CDR3: CASSGGGGHTGHF. The DNA for the CDR3 is TGTGCCAGCAGTGGAGGGGGTGGTCACACCGGGCATTTT.